The rows below give T cell receptor beta chains drawn from one sample of a study of blood T cell repertoires in COVID-19. Sequenced by immunoSEQ multiplex PCR; TCRdb stores in-frame clones only, minus some. The sample lists roughly 200,000 clones; approximately 85% were seen once. The sample taken for sequencing was peripheral blood. These receptors originate from a woman older than 75 with acute or convalescent COVID-19. Both conserved end residues are part of each CDR3. Each record gives: D gene, clone size, J gene, V gene, CDR3 DNA, CDR3 protein. A D gene is named only where the DNA matches it firmly. Size is omitted from some rows. Given values are once, few, many or a class for expanded clones.

>TRBD2|few|TRBJ2-7|TRBV7-2
TGTGCCAGCAGCCTGACTAGCGGGAGTCTCCCAGGCTACGAGCAGTACTTC
CASSLTSGSLPGYEQYF
>TRBD1|.|TRBJ2-5|TRBV7-9
TGTGCCAGCAGCGAGAATACCCGGGACAGGGTAAACTTC
CASSENTRDRVNF
>.|.|TRBJ1-2|TRBV5-1
TGCGCCAGCAGCTGGGGGGAAGGAGTCGGTGGCTACACCTTC
CASSWGEGVGGYTF
>.|.|TRBJ2-1|TRBV7-2
TGTGCCAGCAGCCCCGGGACTTTCCTCGTCAATGAGCAGTTCTTC
CASSPGTFLVNEQFF
>.|.|TRBJ1-5|TRBV28
TGTGCCAGCAGTACTCCTACGAGCAATCAGCCCCAGCATTTT
CASSTPTSNQPQHF
>TRBD2|.|TRBJ2-2|TRBV5-1
TGCGCCAGCAGCTGGGGACTAGCGGGTCGTACCGGGGAGCTGTTTTTT
CASSWGLAGRTGELFF
>.|.|TRBJ1-3|TRBV4-1
TGCGCCAGCAGCCGAGGCGCGCCTACTGGAAACACCATATATTTT
CASSRGAPTGNTIYF
>.|.|TRBJ1-2|TRBV7-2
TGTGCCAGCAGCTTAGGGTTTGGCCAGGCAGGCTATGGCTACACCTTC
CASSLGFGQAGYGYTF
>TRBD1|.|TRBJ1-1|TRBV7-2
TGTGCCAGCAGCCATACTGTGGGACAGGGGAACACTGAAGCTTTCTTT
CASSHTVGQGNTEAFF
>TRBD1|.|TRBJ2-1|TRBV7-9
TGTGCCAGCAGCTCGCGGACAGGGGGGGATGAGCAGTTCTTC
CASSSRTGGDEQFF
>.|.|TRBJ1-1|TRBV10-3
TGTGCCATCAGTGAGGGTGGTGAGGGCACTGAAGCTTTCTTT
CAISEGGEGTEAFF
>.|.|TRBJ2-7|TRBV27
TGTGCCAGCAGTTTTCGACAGGCCTACGAGCAGTACTTC
CASSFRQAYEQYF
>TRBD1|.|TRBJ1-2|TRBV7-2
TGTGCCAGCAGCTCTTGGACAGGGACTGGTGGCTACACCTTC
CASSSWTGTGGYTF
>.|once|TRBJ1-4|TRBV3-1/TRBV3-2
TGTGCCAGCAGCCAAGAGAGAGAAAAACTGTTTTTT
CASSQEREKLFF
>.|.|TRBJ1-2|TRBV28
TGTGCCAGCAGTTTATCCCTCAGCGGCAGTCTCGGGTATGGCTACACCTTC
CASSLSLSGSLGYGYTF
>TRBD2|once|TRBJ2-1|TRBV7-2
TGTGCCAGCAGCTTAGTGAGCGGGAGGTTATACAATGAGCAGTTCTTC
CASSLVSGRLYNEQFF
>TRBD1|.|TRBJ2-3|TRBV4-1
TGCGCCAGCAGCCCTCGACAGGGGGCTCGCACAGATACGCAGTATTTT
CASSPRQGARTDTQYF
>TRBD2|.|TRBJ2-7|TRBV14
TGTGCCAGCAGCCAAGGACTAGCGGGAGGGCCAGGTTGGATCGAGCAGTACTTC
CASSQGLAGGPGWIEQYF
>.|.|TRBJ1-4|TRBV19
TGTGCCAGTAGTATACCTGGGGAAGCGGACGAAAAACTGTTTTTT
CASSIPGEADEKLFF
>.|.|TRBJ2-7|TRBV5-6
TGTGCCAGCAGCTTCGCTAGCTTCGACGAGCAGTACTTC
CASSFASFDEQYF
>.|.|TRBJ2-1|TRBV7-2
TGTGCCAGCAGCTTAGTGTGGGGGGCCTACAATGAGCAGTTCTTC
CASSLVWGAYNEQFF
>.|.|TRBJ2-4|TRBV19
TGTGCCAGTAGAAATTCACCAGGGTACATTCAGTACTTC
CASRNSPGYIQYF
>TRBD1|.|TRBJ1-2|TRBV2
TGTGCCAGCAGTTTAATCCGGGACAGTTATGGCTACACCTTC
CASSLIRDSYGYTF
>TRBD2|.|TRBJ2-1|TRBV4-1
TGCGCCAGCAGCCAAGGTCTAGCGGGAGGCTATGAGCAGTTCTTC
CASSQGLAGGYEQFF
>.|.|TRBJ1-1|TRBV7-9
TGTGCCAGCAGTCGGGGGACTGAAGCTTTCTTT
CASSRGTEAFF
>TRBD2|.|TRBJ2-1|TRBV6-1
TGTGCCAGCAGTGAGGCTGGGACTAGCGGGAGTCAGTTCTTC
CASSEAGTSGSQFF
>.|.|TRBJ1-6|TRBV11-3
TGTGCCAGCAGCTTAGTTCAGGATTCACCCCTCCACTTT
CASSLVQDSPLHF
>.|.|TRBJ1-1|TRBV30
TGTGCCTGGAGTTCTACAGGGATCGCTGAAGCTTTCTTT
CAWSSTGIAEAFF
>TRBD2|once|TRBJ2-2|TRBV29-1
TGCAGCGGTGGACTAGCGGGAGGGCCCGGGGAGCTGTTTTTT
CSGGLAGGPGELFF
>.|.|TRBJ2-1|TRBV6-2/TRBV6-3
TGTGCCAGCAGTTACTCGAGGGGGGGGCACAATGAGCAGTTCTTC
CASSYSRGGHNEQFF
>TRBD2|.|TRBJ2-7|TRBV19
TGTGCCAGTAGTATAGGGACTCCGACTAGCGGGAGAGTCAACGAGCAGTACTTC
CASSIGTPTSGRVNEQYF
>.|.|TRBJ1-3|TRBV12-3/TRBV12-4
TGTGCCAGCAGGGCAGGGTCTGGAAACACCATATATTTT
CASRAGSGNTIYF
>.|.|TRBJ1-1|TRBV7-8
TGTGCCAGCAGCTTAGTCCAGGGGACATACACTGAAGCTTTCTTT
CASSLVQGTYTEAFF
>TRBD1|once|TRBJ2-5|TRBV6-1
TGTGCCAGCAGTGAATCCTGGGACAGGGGGCGAGAGACCCAGTACTTC
CASSESWDRGRETQYF
>TRBD1|.|TRBJ1-1|TRBV9
TGTGCCAGCAGCGCCCCTTTCAACAGGGGGAACACTGAAGCTTTCTTT
CASSAPFNRGNTEAFF
>TRBD2|.|TRBJ2-3|TRBV5-1
TGCGCCAGCAGCTTGTGGAGCGGGAGGCCGGGGGGAGATACGCAGTATTTT
CASSLWSGRPGGDTQYF
>TRBD1|.|TRBJ1-1|TRBV7-3
TGTGCCAGCAGCTTGGGACAGAGTAACACTGAAGCTTTCTTT
CASSLGQSNTEAFF
>TRBD1|.|TRBJ1-6|TRBV11-2
TGTGCCAGCAGCTCCGGGACAGGGGGATCACCCCTCCACTTT
CASSSGTGGSPLHF
>TRBD1|many|TRBJ1-3|TRBV9
TGTGCCAGCAGCGTAGACGGCAGGGGGCGTGGAAACACCATATATTTT
CASSVDGRGRGNTIYF
>TRBD1|.|TRBJ1-1|TRBV19
TGTGCCACCGAACGACAGGGGTACACTGAAGCTTTCTTT
CATERQGYTEAFF
>.|.|TRBJ2-5|TRBV5-1
TGCGCCAGCAGCCCTCTAACAGGGCAGGGAGAGACCCAGTACTTC
CASSPLTGQGETQYF
>TRBD1|.|TRBJ2-7|TRBV3-1/TRBV3-2
TGTGCCAGCAGTCAAAGGGGGGGACAGGGCAACGAGCAGTACTTC
CASSQRGGQGNEQYF
>.|.|TRBJ1-1|TRBV6-5
TGTGCCAGCGCTGACGGACAGACGAACACTGAAGCTTTCTTT
CASADGQTNTEAFF
>.|once|TRBJ2-1|TRBV18
TGTGCCAGCTCACCACCGGAAGGAGACTACTCCTACAATGAGCAGTTCTTC
CASSPPEGDYSYNEQFF
>TRBD1|.|TRBJ2-5|TRBV7-2
TGTGCCAGCAGACCCACGGGACAGAAGCAAGAGACCCAGTACTTC
CASRPTGQKQETQYF
>TRBD1|.|TRBJ2-7|TRBV6-2/TRBV6-3
TGTGCCAGCAGTTGGGACAGCGGTACCTACGAGCAGTACTTC
CASSWDSGTYEQYF
>TRBD1|.|TRBJ1-4|TRBV5-5
TGTGCCAGCAGCTTACAGGGGGCCACTAATGAAAAACTGTTTTTT
CASSLQGATNEKLFF
>TRBD2|.|TRBJ2-3|TRBV6-5
TGTGCCAGCAGTCCCCTCCGAGCGGGAGCAGATACGCAGTATTTT
CASSPLRAGADTQYF
>.|.|TRBJ1-5|TRBV27
TGTGCCAGCAGATGGGGAGGAGAGGGACAGCCCCAGCATTTT
CASRWGGEGQPQHF